This TCR beta chain was sequenced for a study of T-cell reconstitution after alpha-beta-depleted transplantation in children. This clonotype was recorded at least ten times. TCRbeta library construction was performed incorporating unique molecular identifiers. TCRdb used MiXCR to reprocess the PCR reads, holding one entry per CDR3 protein. The sample shows over 550,000 distinct CDR3 sequences, under 12% of them seen only once. Trimming at V came to 2 bases and at J to 0 bases, leaving 3 bases not matched to a gene. This CDR3 is 16 amino acids long. Germline CDR1 reads SGHDT; CDR2 reads YYEEEE. This sequence joins TRBV5-6 and TRBJ2-2; 8 nucleotides agree with TRBD2. Sequences were derived from PBMCs from the stem cell graft donor, sampled from the stem cell graft. This clonotype was obtained from a human donor who donated a stem cell graft to a child with acute myeloid leukemia. The CDR3 coding sequence is TGTGCCAGCAGCTTTTTAGCGGGGACGAACACCGGGGAGCTGTTTTTT. As protein: CASSFLAGTNTGELFF.